These 24 T cell receptor beta chains originate from one sample sequenced in a study of early T cells in non-severe SARS-CoV-2 infection. TCRdb reanalysed the 5' RACE reads using MiXCR and keeps one entry per CDR3 protein. The sample holds some 51,000 distinct CDR3 sequences, around 14% seen once. The starting material was whole blood, obtained at baseline. The receptors were gathered from an adult who was a healthcare worker with PCR-confirmed SARS-CoV-2 infection or an uninfected control (not recorded which).

This clonotype was observed a few times. V usage is TRBV10-3 and J usage is TRBJ1-1; D not certain. The germline CDR1 and CDR2 sequences are ENHRY and SYGVKD. V dropped 8 bases and J dropped 0 bases, with 16 bases sitting between them. The CDR3 length is 15 residues. CDR3 bases: TGTGCCATCGCACAAACTGAGGTACTGAACACTGAAGCTTTCTTT. Protein: CAIAQTEVLNTEAFF.

This clonotype was detected a few times. The rearrangement joins TRBV20-1 to TRBJ2-3, with a possible D match to TRBD2 (6 bases). Trimming removed 3 bases from V and 2 bases from J, with 12 bases in between. In germline, CDR1 is DFQATT, CDR2 SNEGSKA (reference sequence). This CDR3 has 14 residues. The CDR3 DNA reads TGCAGTGCTAGGGAGGGAATGTTCACAGATACGCAGTATTTT. Translation gives CSAREGMFTDTQYF.

The chain uses TRBV7-3 and TRBJ2-3; no firm D call. Trimming took off 1 base at V and 0 bases at J, with 11 bases between the two ends. CDR1 SGHTA and CDR2 FQGTGA come from the germline V gene. The CDR3 is 16 residues long. The CDR3 sequence is CASSLSPDTSTDTQYF. Written as DNA, the CDR3 is TGTGCCAGCAGCTTAAGCCCAGACACGAGCACAGATACGCAGTATTTT.

This clonotype was counted ten times or more. The genes are TRBV2 and TRBJ1-5; D gene uncertain. The V end was cut by 7 bases, the J end by 3 bases, with 16 bases between. Germline V gene sequence: CDR1 SNHLY, CDR2 FYNNEI. The CDR3 is 15 residues long. The CDR3 loop is CASNQRGRFNQPQHF. The CDR3, as DNA: TGTGCCAGCAATCAGCGAGGACGGTTCAATCAGCCCCAGCATTTT.

This clonotype appeared many times. V and J are TRBV5-5 and TRBJ2-1; 7 bases match TRBD1. Germline V gives CDR1 SGHKS, CDR2 YYEKEE (reference sequence). The CDR3 loop spans 14 amino acids. With V trimmed by 0 bases and J by 4 bases, 1 base remained unmatched. Here the CDR3 DNA reads TGTGCCAGCAGCTTGGACAGGGGATACAATGAGCAGTTCTTC. Translation gives CASSLDRGYNEQFF.

This clonotype is labeled medium-sized. This chain uses TRBV29-1 with TRBJ2-3; 7 bases are shared with TRBD2. Germline CDR1 SQVTM, CDR2 ANQGSEA. Trimming cost V 5 bases and J 2 bases; bases outside gene matches: 4. The CDR3 runs 13 residues. The CDR3 nucleotides are TGCAGCGTTAAAGGGAGGGCCACAGATACGCAGTATTTT. Its translation is CSVKGRATDTQYF.

There are a few counts of this clonotype. The chain couples TRBV20-1 to TRBJ1-1; D ambiguous. Per germline, CDR1 DFQATT and CDR2 SNEGSKA (reference sequence). The CDR3 totals 15 residues. V lost 3 bases and J 10 bases, leaving 24 bases between the germline ends. The CDR3 DNA reads as TGCAGTGCTAGCCAACTCCTCGACCTGACGTCGAGAGCTTTCTTT. Encoded protein: CSASQLLDLTSRAFF.

The chain couples TRBV13 to TRBJ2-5; 8 bases align to TRBD1. Germline assignment: CDR1 PRHDT and CDR2 FYEKMQ (reference sequence). Trimming at V came to 3 bases and at J to 6 bases, leaving 6 bases not matched to a gene. The CDR3 totals 14 residues. The CDR3: CASSLRQGKKTQYF. CDR3 sequence (DNA): TGTGCCAGCAGCTTGCGACAGGGGAAAAAGACCCAGTACTTC. Variable domain in full (rest from reference TRBV13 and TRBJ2-5): AAGVIQSPRHLIKEKRETATLKCYPIPRHDTVYWYQQGPGQDPQFLISFYEKMQSDKGSIPDRFSAQQFSDYHSELNMSSLELGDSALYFCASSLRQGKKTQYFGPGTRLLVL.

This clonotype was seen ten or more times. The chain couples TRBV7-6 to TRBJ2-3; no clear D gene. Germline V gives CDR1 SGHVS, CDR2 FNYEAQ. Trimming pared 6 bases from V and 2 bases from J, leaving 9 bases between. CDR3 length: 13 amino acids. As DNA, the CDR3 is TGTGCCAGCAGTTCCAGAGACACAGATACGCAGTATTTT. It is translated as CASSSRDTDTQYF.

This clonotype has ten or more counts. CDR3 nucleotide sequence: TGTGCCAGTAGACCCTCCTCGGTTGGGGCCAACGTCCTGACTTTC. Its protein is CASRPSSVGANVLTF. The chain combines TRBV6-1 with TRBJ2-6; the D is unclear. Germline V gene data show CDR1 as MNHNS and CDR2 as SASEGT. Trimming stripped 9 bases from V and 3 bases from J, with 15 bases between. The CDR3 runs 15 residues.

This rearrangement joins TRBV6-1 to TRBJ2-1, with D perhaps TRBD1 (6 bases). Trimming took off 6 bases at V and 8 bases at J, with 14 bases between the two ends. This CDR3 region has 13 residues. Germline CDR1 and CDR2: MNHNS and SASEGT. This CDR3 reads CASRVVQGHEQFF. The CDR3 bases are TGTGCCAGCAGGGTGGTTCAGGGGCATGAGCAGTTCTTC.

This clonotype was seen just once. The chain is built from TRBV4-1 and TRBJ2-7; 9 bases are a match to TRBD1. Germline values: CDR1 MGHRA, CDR2 YSYEKL. With V trimmed by 3 bases and J by 3 bases, 6 bases remained unmatched. The CDR3 extends over 15 amino acids. The CDR3 here is CASSQAGTGNYEQYF. The CDR3, as DNA: TGCGCCAGCAGCCAGGCCGGGACAGGGAACTACGAGCAGTACTTC.

The chain recombines TRBV12-3 or TRBV12-4 with TRBJ1-1; D remains ambiguous. The CDR3 loop spans 14 amino acids. V was clipped by 5 bases and J by 0 bases, with 10 bases between them. The CDR3 region is CASSPGRMNTEAFF. Written as DNA, the CDR3 is TGTGCCAGCAGTCCTGGACGGATGAACACTGAAGCTTTCTTT.

This clonotype was seen only a few times. The chain carries TRBV7-8 and TRBJ2-2; D is unresolved. This CDR3 contains 13 residues. The V end was cut by 4 bases, the J end by 7 bases, with 10 bases between. Germline-derived CDR1 and CDR2 are SGHVS and FQNEAQ. CDR3: CASSSQNIGELFF. The CDR3 DNA sequence: TGTGCCAGCAGCTCCCAGAATATCGGGGAGCTGTTTTTT.

The chain employs TRBV10-1 and TRBJ2-7; 7 nucleotides match TRBD2. V shed 2 bases, J shed 9 bases, and the junction held 7 bases outside the gene matches. In germline, CDR1 is WNHNN, CDR2 SYGVQD (reference sequence). The CDR3 loop spans 13 amino acids. CDR3: CASSENPGRGQYF. As DNA, the CDR3 is TGCGCCAGCAGTGAGAACCCTGGGAGGGGGCAGTACTTC.

Only a few counts were recorded for this clonotype. The chain employs TRBV4-1 and TRBJ2-3; 10 positions agree with TRBD2. CDR1 is MGHRA, CDR2 YSYEKL, per germline. V lost 8 bases, J lost 6 bases, and 8 bases stayed unmatched. The CDR3 length is 14 residues. The DNA for the CDR3 is TGCGCCAGCTCCGTAGCGGGAGGCGGGGATACGCAGTATTTT. It specifies CASSVAGGGDTQYF.

This sequence joins TRBV11-2 and TRBJ2-1; TRBD1 matches at 7 bases. The CDR3 loop spans 15 amino acids. The J segment lost 2 bases and the V segment lost 0 bases, leaving 1 base of the junction unmatched. Germline CDR1 reads SGHAT; CDR2 reads FQNNGV. The CDR3 DNA is TGTGCCAGCAGCTTAGACAGGGGGACCTACAATGAGCAGTTCTTC. This sequence encodes CASSLDRGTYNEQFF.

Details on this clonotype: No conserved phenylalanine or tryptophan ends this CDR3, so it is likely a read error. The chain uses TRBV5-4 and TRBJ2-7; the match to TRBD1 covers 8 bases. This CDR3 has 13 residues. In germline, CDR1 is SGHNT, CDR2 YYREEE (reference sequence). V lost 4 bases, J lost 5 bases, and 5 bases stayed unmatched. CDR3 sequence: CASSRTGSDEQYS. CDR3 nucleotide sequence: TGTGCCAGCAGCCGGACAGGGAGCGACGAGCAGTACTCC.

This clonotype has a handful of counts. This chain's CDR3 is CASSLGTVNTGELFF. Here the CDR3 DNA reads TGTGCCAGCAGCTTAGGGACAGTGAACACCGGGGAGCTGTTTTTT. The rearrangement joins TRBV7-9 to TRBJ2-2, with D possibly being TRBD1 (6 bases). This CDR3 is 15 amino acids long. Trimming removed 1 base at V and 1 base at J, with 7 bases between. Germline V gives CDR1 SEHNR, CDR2 FQNEAQ (reference sequence).

J is TRBJ2-4 and V is TRBV14; 13 positions match TRBD2. V was clipped by 4 bases and J by 3 bases; unmatched bases: 9. This CDR3 region has 18 residues. Per germline, CDR1 SGHDN and CDR2 FVKESK. The CDR3 region is CASSRGLAGEGSKNIQYF. The CDR3 bases are TGTGCCAGCAGCCGAGGACTAGCGGGAGAGGGAAGCAAAAACATTCAGTACTTC.

V is TRBV4-2 and J is TRBJ1-4; D may be TRBD1 (5 bases). The CDR3 length is 16 residues. Germline CDR1 is LGHNA and CDR2 is YNFKEQ. V lost 0 bases to trimming and J lost 4 bases, with 12 bases between them. The CDR3 DNA follows: TGTGCCAGCAGCCAAGACATAAGGGGCGATAATGAAAAACTGTTTTTT. Translated, it gives CASSQDIRGDNEKLFF.

CDR3 nucleotides: TGTGCCAGCAGCTTAAGACAGGGAGGCACTGAAGCTTTCTTT. Translating gives CASSLRQGGTEAFF. J is TRBJ1-1 and V is TRBV5-5; 7 nucleotides align to TRBD1. J lost 4 bases, V lost 2 bases, and 5 bases had no gene match. Germline V gene lookup returns CDR1 SGHKS and CDR2 YYEKEE (reference sequence). The CDR3 covers 14 residues.

The chain combines TRBV9 with TRBJ2-3; tentatively, D is TRBD1 (7 bases). V was cut by 4 bases and J by 2 bases, with 17 bases left in between. The CDR3 length is 16 residues. CDR1 is SGDLS and CDR2 is YYNGEE in the germline V gene. CDR3 loop: CASSPRGRGSTDTQYF. In DNA, the CDR3 is TGTGCCAGCAGCCCGCGGGGCAGGGGGTCCACAGATACGCAGTATTTT.

This clonotype has a handful of counts. This chain uses TRBV20-1 with TRBJ1-1, with D perhaps TRBD1 (5 bases). Germline CDR1 DFQATT, CDR2 SNEGSKA (reference sequence). CDR3 length: 14 amino acids. Trimming removed 3 bases from V and 0 bases from J, with 11 bases in between. The CDR3 DNA reads as TGCAGTGCTAGGGGGGGTTCCCTGAACACTGAAGCTTTCTTT. Protein: CSARGGSLNTEAFF.